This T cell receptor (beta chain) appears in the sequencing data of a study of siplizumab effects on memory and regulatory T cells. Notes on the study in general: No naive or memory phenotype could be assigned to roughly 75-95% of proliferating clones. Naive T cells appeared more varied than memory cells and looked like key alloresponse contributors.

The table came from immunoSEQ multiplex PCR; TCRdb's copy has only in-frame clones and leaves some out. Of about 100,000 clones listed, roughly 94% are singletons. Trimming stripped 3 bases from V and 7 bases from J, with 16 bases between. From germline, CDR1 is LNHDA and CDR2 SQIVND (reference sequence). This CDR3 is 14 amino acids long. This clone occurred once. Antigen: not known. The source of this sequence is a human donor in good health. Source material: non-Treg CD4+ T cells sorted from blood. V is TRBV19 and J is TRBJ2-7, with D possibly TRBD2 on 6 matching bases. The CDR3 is CASSISRAGREQYF. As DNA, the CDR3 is TGTGCCAGTAGTATTAGTAGGGCGGGACGAGAGCAGTACTTC.